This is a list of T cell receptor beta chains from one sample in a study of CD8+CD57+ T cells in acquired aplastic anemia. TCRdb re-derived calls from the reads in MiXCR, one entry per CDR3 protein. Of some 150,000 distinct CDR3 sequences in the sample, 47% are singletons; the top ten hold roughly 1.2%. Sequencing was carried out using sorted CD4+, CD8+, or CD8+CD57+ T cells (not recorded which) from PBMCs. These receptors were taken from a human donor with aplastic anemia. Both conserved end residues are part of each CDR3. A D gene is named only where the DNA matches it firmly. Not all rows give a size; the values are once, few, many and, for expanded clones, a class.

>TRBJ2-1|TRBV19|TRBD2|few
TGTGCCAGTAGTACGTATCTAGCGGGGGGGAAAAATGAGCAGTTCTTC
CASSTYLAGGKNEQFF
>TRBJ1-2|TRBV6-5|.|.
TGTGCCAGCAGTTACGAAGGTTCCCTTGGCTACACCTTC
CASSYEGSLGYTF
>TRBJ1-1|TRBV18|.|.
TGTGCCAGCTCACCACCGAGGTCTCTTATGAACACTGAAGCTTTCTTT
CASSPPRSLMNTEAFF
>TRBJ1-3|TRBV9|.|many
TGTGCCAGCAGCCGAAGCGGGGGAGGAAACACCATATATTTT
CASSRSGGGNTIYF
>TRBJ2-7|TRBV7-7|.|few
TGTGCTAGCAGCGTCGAAACACTAACCTATGGATACGAGCAGTACTTC
CASSVETLTYGYEQYF
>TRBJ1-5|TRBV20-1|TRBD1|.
TGCAGCCACGTATGGGACAGTAGCAATCAGCCCCAGCATTTT
CSHVWDSSNQPQHF
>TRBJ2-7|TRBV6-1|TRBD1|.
TGTGCCAGCAGACGCGGACAGGGCGCCCACGAGCAGTACTTC
CASRRGQGAHEQYF
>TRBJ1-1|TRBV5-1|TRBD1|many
TGCGCCAGCAGCGCCTTTCCGGGACAGGGGTTGTTGAACACTGAAGCTTTCTTT
CASSAFPGQGLLNTEAFF
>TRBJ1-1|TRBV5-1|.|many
TGCGCCAGCAGCTTGGGGCAGGGGAGGGCTTTCTTT
CASSLGQGRAFF
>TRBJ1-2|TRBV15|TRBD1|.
TGTGCCACCAGCAAAGGACAGGGCTATGGCTACACCTTC
CATSKGQGYGYTF
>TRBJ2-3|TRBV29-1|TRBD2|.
TGCAGCGGGACTAGCTACACAGATACGCAGTATTTT
CSGTSYTDTQYF
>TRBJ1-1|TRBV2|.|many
TGTGCCAGCAGTGAAACCGGGTACACTGAAGCTTTCTTT
CASSETGYTEAFF
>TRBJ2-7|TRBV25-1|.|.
TGTGCCAGCAGTGAAGCCCGGGATGGGCAATCCTACGAGCAGTACTTC
CASSEARDGQSYEQYF
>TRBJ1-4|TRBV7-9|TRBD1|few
TGTGCCAGCAGCTTAGATGAGACAGGGAATGAAAAACTGTTTTTT
CASSLDETGNEKLFF
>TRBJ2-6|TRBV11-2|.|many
TGTGCCAGCAGCCCGACATCAGGGACTGGGGCCAACGTCCTGACTTTC
CASSPTSGTGANVLTF
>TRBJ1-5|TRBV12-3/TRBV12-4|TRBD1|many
TGTGCCAGTGCCCCAGGGGGCGACAATCAGCCCCAGCATTTT
CASAPGGDNQPQHF
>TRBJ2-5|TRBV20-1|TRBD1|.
TGCAGTGAGGGACAGGGGGCCTCAGAGACCCAGTACTTC
CSEGQGASETQYF
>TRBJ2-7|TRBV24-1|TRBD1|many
TGTGCCACCAGTGACGCAACGACAGGGGCCTACGAGCAGTACTTC
CATSDATTGAYEQYF
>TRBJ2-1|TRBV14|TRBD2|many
TGTGCCAGCAGCCAAGATGGGACTAGGTTCAATGAGCAGTTCTTC
CASSQDGTRFNEQFF
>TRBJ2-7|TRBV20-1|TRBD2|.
TGCAGCTATTTGGCTAGCGGGGGGGCCGTTGGTGAGCAGTACTTC
CSYLASGGAVGEQYF
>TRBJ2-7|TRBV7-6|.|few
TGTGCCAGCAGCTTAGCTGGGGGTCGGGACGAGCAGTACTTC
CASSLAGGRDEQYF
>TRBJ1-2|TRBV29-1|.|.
TGCAGCGTTGAACTACTGCATGGCTACACCTTC
CSVELLHGYTF
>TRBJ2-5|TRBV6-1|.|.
TGTGCCAGCAGTGCCCCCGACATCTATCTGCAAGAGACCCAGTACTTC
CASSAPDIYLQETQYF
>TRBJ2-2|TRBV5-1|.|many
TGCGCCAGCAGCGAAATTTACCGGGACTGGGCGGGCACCGGGGAGCTGTTTTTT
CASSEIYRDWAGTGELFF
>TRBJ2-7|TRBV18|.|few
TGTGCCAGCTCACCTCGGATGGGGGAGTACGAGCAGTACTTC
CASSPRMGEYEQYF
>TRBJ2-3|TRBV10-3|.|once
TGTGCCATCAGCAGCACAGATACGCAGTATTTT
CAISSTDTQYF
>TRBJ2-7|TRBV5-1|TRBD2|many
TGCGCCAGCAGCCGACAACTAGCGGGGGGACCCTCCTACGAGCAGTACTTC
CASSRQLAGGPSYEQYF
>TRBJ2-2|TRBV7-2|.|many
TGTGCCAGCAGCTTTGCGATTCCCACGAACACCGGGGAGCTGTTTTTT
CASSFAIPTNTGELFF
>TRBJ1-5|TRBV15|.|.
TGTGCCACCAGATGGGACGGTAGAAATCAGCCCCAGCATTTT
CATRWDGRNQPQHF
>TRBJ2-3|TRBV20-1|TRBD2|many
TGCAGTGCTAGAGCGGGGGGGGGTTTAGATACGCAGTATTTT
CSARAGGGLDTQYF
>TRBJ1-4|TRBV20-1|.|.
TGCAGTGCTAGGCCCGGGCCGCAGGAACTGTTTTTT
CSARPGPQELFF
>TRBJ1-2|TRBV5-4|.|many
TGTGCCAGCAGCCATGGGCAAGGGGACCTTGGCTATGGCTACACCTTC
CASSHGQGDLGYGYTF
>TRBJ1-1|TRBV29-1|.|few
TGCAGCGTTGTAAGGCAGCATAACACTGAAGCTTTCTTT
CSVVRQHNTEAFF
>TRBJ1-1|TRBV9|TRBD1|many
TGTGCCAGCAGCGTAGATGAGGGGGCAGACACTGAAGCTTTCTTT
CASSVDEGADTEAFF
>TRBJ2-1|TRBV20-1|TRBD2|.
TGCAGTGCTGGAAGTAGCGGGGGGAAGCAGTTCTTC
CSAGSSGGKQFF
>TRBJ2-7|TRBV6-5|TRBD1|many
TGTGCCAGCAGACCCGGACAGGGCTACGAGCAGTACTTC
CASRPGQGYEQYF
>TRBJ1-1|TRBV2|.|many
TGTGCCAGCAGTGTCCTTTTGACTAACACTGAAGCTTTCTTT
CASSVLLTNTEAFF
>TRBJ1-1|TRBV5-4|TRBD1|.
TGTGCCAGCAGCTGGGACAGCCAGAACACTGAAGCTTTCTTT
CASSWDSQNTEAFF
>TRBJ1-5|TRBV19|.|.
TGTGCCAGTAGTAGAAGGAGCAATCAGCCCCAGCATTTT
CASSRRSNQPQHF
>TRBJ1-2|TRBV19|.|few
TGTGCCAGTAGTATTGGGAGTAACAACTATGGCTACACCTTC
CASSIGSNNYGYTF
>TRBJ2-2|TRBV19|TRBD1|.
TGTGCCAGTAGATGGGGGACAGGGACCGGGGAGCTGTTTTTT
CASRWGTGTGELFF
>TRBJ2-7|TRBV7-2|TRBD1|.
TGTGCCAGCAGTTCAACAGGGGGGTTCGACGAGCAGTACTTC
CASSSTGGFDEQYF
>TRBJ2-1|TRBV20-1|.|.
TGCAGTGCTAGAGATGTGGGGGGGCCATCCCGTCAGAAGGACTACAATGAGCAGTTCTTC
CSARDVGGPSRQKDYNEQFF
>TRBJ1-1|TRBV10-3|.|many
TGTGCCATCAGTGAGCAGGTCGAGACTGAAGCTTTCTTT
CAISEQVETEAFF
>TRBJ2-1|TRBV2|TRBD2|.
TGTGCCAGCAGTGAAAATGGACTAGCGGGGGGCCCTTACAATGAGCAGTTCTTC
CASSENGLAGGPYNEQFF
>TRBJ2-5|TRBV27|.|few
TGTGCCAGCAAAGTTACTAGACCCGCGGGGCGAACCGACCAAGAGACCCAGTACTTC
CASKVTRPAGRTDQETQYF
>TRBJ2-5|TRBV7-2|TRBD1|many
TGTGCCAGCAGCCCCCGGACAGGAGAAATCGAGTACTTC
CASSPRTGEIEYF
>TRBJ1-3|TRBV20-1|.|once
TGCAGTGCTAGAGCGAGCTCTGGAAACACCATATATTTT
CSARASSGNTIYF